The 30 T cell receptor beta chains given below trace back to one sample, sequenced in a study of cytomegalovirus exposure and HLA in healthy donors. This table comes from immunoSEQ multiplex PCR, and its TCRdb copy is limited to in-frame clones, with some not included. The sample holds 200,000 to 250,000 clones, about 90% seen once. The sample consisted of PBMCs. These receptors originate from a man between 18 and 35 years old in good health and CMV-seropositive.

This clone was detected only a few times. This rearrangement joins TRBV19 to TRBJ1-2; a possible D gene is TRBD1 (5 bases). Trimming shortened V by 10 bases and J by 4 bases, and 22 bases separated the two germline ends. The CDR3 is made up of 15 amino acids. Germline CDR1 and CDR2: LNHDA and SQIVND (reference sequence). The CDR3 DNA follows: TGTGCCACCTCCAGCCACACAGGAGCCAGCTATGGCTACACCTTC. It yields the protein CATSSHTGASYGYTF.

This sequence joins TRBV4-1 and TRBJ2-7; TRBD1 matches 9 bases. After removal of 2 bases from V and 1 base from J, the junction contained 3 bases not matched to a gene. The germline V gene has CDR1 MGHRA and CDR2 YSYEKL. The CDR3 has 15 residues. The CDR3 loop is CASSQRTGVSYEQYF. In nucleotides, the CDR3 is TGCGCCAGCAGCCAAAGGACAGGGGTGTCCTACGAGCAGTACTTC.

This clone was seen once. The chain uses TRBV7-6 and TRBJ2-1; 14 bases line up with TRBD2. The CDR3 sequence is 16 residues long. From germline, CDR1 is SGHVS and CDR2 FNYEAQ. V was pared by 5 bases and J by 8 bases, with 8 bases of the junction left unmatched. The CDR3 loop reads CASSRTSGRLGDEQFF. In nucleotides, the CDR3 is TGTGCCAGCAGCCGGACTAGCGGGAGGCTGGGAGATGAGCAGTTCTTC.

The chain joins TRBV5-1 to TRBJ1-2; TRBD1 is a possible D gene (5 bases). The ends were cut back, 4 bases at V and 5 bases at J, with 15 bases in the middle. CDR3 length: 14 amino acids. Germline-derived CDR1 and CDR2 are SGHRS and YFSETQ. CDR3 region: CASSRGGEGYGYTF. The CDR3 bases are TGCGCCAGCAGCCGCGGGGGAGAGGGGTATGGCTACACCTTC.

The chain has TRBV5-6 and TRBJ1-2; D ambiguous. The CDR3 totals 16 residues. CDR1 SGHDT and CDR2 YYEEEE come from the germline V gene. Trimming took 4 bases from V and 7 from J, leaving 23 bases between them. As DNA, the CDR3 is TGTGCCAGCAGCAAGTATGAAACAGTTGTCGGTGTTGGCTACACCTTC. It yields the protein CASSKYETVVGVGYTF.

V is TRBV27 and J is TRBJ1-5; unclear D gene. The V gene lost 7 bases and the J gene lost 6 bases, with 16 bases spanning the gap. In germline, CDR1 is MNHEY, CDR2 SMNVEV (reference sequence). The CDR3 is 14 amino acids. CDR3 residues: CASTARPDRQPQHF. The DNA for the CDR3 is TGTGCCAGCACAGCCCGACCGGACCGTCAGCCCCAGCATTTT.

V is TRBV29-1 and J is TRBJ2-7; no clear D. This CDR3 has 13 amino acids. In germline, CDR1 is SQVTM, CDR2 ANQGSEA. Trimming took off 7 bases at V and 1 base at J, with 14 bases between the two ends. This CDR3 reads CSAVGRRSYEQYF. The DNA of the CDR3 is TGCAGCGCTGTTGGACGGCGATCCTACGAGCAGTACTTC.

This clone was seen more than once but under ten times. V gene TRBV28 combines with J gene TRBJ2-7; TRBD1 aligns across 11 bases. The CDR3 length is 16 residues. Germline lookup yields CDR1 MDHEN and CDR2 SYDVKM. Unmatched junction bases numbered 10, after V lost 4 bases and J lost 5 bases. The CDR3 loop reads CASSSLGQGGGHEQYF. The CDR3 DNA reads TGTGCCAGCAGTTCACTGGGACAGGGGGGTGGTCACGAGCAGTACTTC.

The V and J genes are TRBV27 and TRBJ2-7; D uncertain. The germline V and J ends were trimmed by 0 bases and 3 bases, with 12 bases remaining between them. CDR3 length: 15 residues. The V gene's germline CDR1 is MNHEY and CDR2 SMNVEV (reference sequence). CDR3 DNA sequence: TGTGCCAGCAGTTTATCGCAAGGCCTCAGCTACGAGCAGTACTTC. It codes for CASSLSQGLSYEQYF.

This clone was observed a few times. V gene TRBV6-5 combines with J gene TRBJ2-7; TRBD2 matches at 9 bases. V shed 7 bases and J 0 bases; nucleotides not matched to a gene: 7. The CDR3 consists of 15 residues. Germline V CDR1 and CDR2: MNHEY, SVGAGI. Written as DNA, the CDR3 is TGTGCCAGCACAATTAGCGGGGGAAGCTCCTACGAGCAGTACTTC. Amino acid sequence: CASTISGGSSYEQYF.

This clone showed up just a few times. The chain is built from TRBV7-6 and TRBJ1-3; 7 positions match TRBD1. CDR1 SGHVS and CDR2 FNYEAQ come from the germline V gene. Trimming removed 1 base from V and 7 bases from J; junction bases left unmatched: 16. The CDR3 contains 18 residues. The CDR3 coding sequence is TGTGCCAGCAGCTTAGTTCCTCCCGGGACAGATAGGATTAACACCATATATTTT. Encoded protein: CASSLVPPGTDRINTIYF. The whole variable domain, remainder taken from reference TRBV7-6 and TRBJ1-3, is GAGVSQSPRYKVTKRGQDVALRCDPISGHVSLYWYRQALGQGPEFLTYFNYEAQQDKSGLPNDRFSAERPEGSISTLTIQRTEQRDSAMYRCASSLVPPGTDRINTIYFGEGSWLTVV.

J is TRBJ2-5 and V is TRBV2; D not certain. V was clipped by 6 bases and J by 2 bases, with 16 bases between them. The CDR3 spans 15 residues. Germline CDR1 SNHLY, CDR2 FYNNEI. CDR3 sequence: CASRNGLRRQETQYF. CDR3 coding DNA: TGTGCCAGCAGGAACGGCCTTCGGAGACAAGAGACCCAGTACTTC.

The DNA for the CDR3 is TGTGCCAGCAGTTACAGGGGCTCTGGGGCCAACGTCCTGACTTTC. Translation gives CASSYRGSGANVLTF. This chain joins TRBV6-5 and TRBJ2-6, with D possibly TRBD1 on 5 matching bases. The CDR3 covers 15 residues. Deletions cut 2 bases from V and 0 bases from J, with 5 bases between. Germline CDR1 is MNHEY and CDR2 is SVGAGI.

The chain links TRBV15 to TRBJ2-7; 8 bases line up with TRBD1. The CDR3 consists of 14 residues. The germline V gene encodes CDR1 LNHNV and CDR2 YYDKDF (reference sequence). Trimming cost V 0 bases and J 6 bases; bases outside gene matches: 4. The CDR3 is CATSRDPRGREQYF. The CDR3 nucleotides are TGTGCCACCAGCAGAGATCCCAGGGGGCGCGAGCAGTACTTC. Full variable domain (missing parts from reference TRBV15 and TRBJ2-7): DAMVIQNPRYQVTQFGKPVTLSCSQTLNHNVMYWYQQKSSQAPKLLFHYYDKDFNNEADTPDNFQSRRPNTSFCFLDIRSPGLGDTAMYLCATSRDPRGREQYFGPGTRLTVT.

The V call is TRBV5-6, the J call TRBJ2-6; no firm D call. V gave up 0 bases and J gave up 6 bases, with 4 bases separating them. The CDR3 is 13 amino acids. From germline, CDR1 is SGHDT and CDR2 YYEEEE. As DNA, the CDR3 is TGTGCCAGCAGCTTGGTCAAGGCCAACGTCCTGACTTTC. This sequence encodes CASSLVKANVLTF.

V and J are TRBV29-1 and TRBJ1-2; TRBD1 might be the D (6 bases). The germline gives CDR1 SQVTM, CDR2 ANQGSEA. The CDR3 spans 12 residues. The V gene lost 7 bases and the J gene lost 0 bases, with 9 bases spanning the gap. The CDR3 is CSGRTANYGYTF. As DNA, the CDR3 is TGCAGCGGAAGGACAGCTAACTATGGCTACACCTTC. The variable domain in full, completed from reference TRBV29-1 and TRBJ1-2, reads SAVISQKPSRDICQRGTSLTIQCQVDSQVTMMFWYRQQPGQSLTLIATANQGSEATYESGFVIDKFPISRPNLTFSTLTVSNMSPEDSSIYLCSGRTANYGYTFGSGTRLTVV.

This clone was picked up one time. The CDR3 DNA sequence: TGCAGCGTTGAACTGAAGGGACACGACTACGAGCAGTACTTC. Amino acid sequence: CSVELKGHDYEQYF. The chain is built from TRBV29-1 and TRBJ2-7; D possibly corresponds to TRBD1 (6 bases). The CDR3 has 14 amino acids. Germline CDR1 reads SQVTM; CDR2 reads ANQGSEA. V shed 2 bases and J shed 3 bases, with 14 bases lying between them.

This chain links TRBV5-4 with TRBJ1-2, with a weak D call TRBD1 (6 bases). CDR1 SGHNT and CDR2 YYREEE come from the germline V gene (reference sequence). V shed 2 bases and J shed 7 bases, with 12 bases lying between them. The CDR3 is made up of 13 amino acids. CDR3 in amino acids: CASSFPGESGYTF. CDR3 DNA sequence: TGTGCCAGCAGCTTCCCAGGGGAGAGTGGCTACACCTTC.

The rearrangement joins TRBV27 to TRBJ2-7; 11 bases line up with TRBD2. The CDR3 is 14 residues long. Germline loops: CDR1 MNHEY, CDR2 SMNVEV (reference sequence). Germline trimming cut 7 bases from V and 3 bases from J; bases unmatched to any gene: 5. The CDR3 sequence is CASTHGLAGYEQYF. The CDR3, as DNA: TGTGCCAGCACCCATGGACTAGCGGGCTACGAGCAGTACTTC.

The chain combines TRBV7-9 with TRBJ2-7; TRBD1 aligns across 10 bases. CDR1 and CDR2 (germline): SEHNR, FQNEAQ (reference sequence). The CDR3 runs to 16 residues. V gave up 6 bases and J gave up 3 bases; unmatched junction bases: 11. CDR3 bases: TGTGCCAGCAGTTTCACCCCCGGGACAGGGGTCTACGAGCAGTACTTC. Amino acid sequence: CASSFTPGTGVYEQYF.

Of note for this clone: Other DNA sequences within the sample encode an identical CDR3. This chain links TRBV29-1 with TRBJ2-6, with D uncertain. V gave up 7 bases and J gave up 2 bases, with 9 bases separating them. This CDR3 has 13 residues. Germline V lookup: CDR1 SQVTM, CDR2 ANQGSEA. CDR3 region: CSATIPGANVLTF. As DNA, the CDR3 is TGCAGCGCGACCATTCCTGGGGCCAACGTCCTGACTTTC.

This clone was seen a single time. The J gene is TRBJ1-4, the V gene TRBV6-1, with a weak D call TRBD1 (5 bases). The V end was cut by 0 bases, the J end by 6 bases, with 14 bases between. The CDR3 is 16 amino acids. Germline CDR1 MNHNS, CDR2 SASEGT. The DNA of the CDR3 is TGTGCCAGCAGTGAAGCAGCCCAGGGACGTGATGAAAAACTGTTTTTT. Translated, it gives CASSEAAQGRDEKLFF.

The J gene is TRBJ2-5, the V gene TRBV30, with 7 bases that match TRBD1. CDR1 GTSNPN and CDR2 SVGIG come from the germline V gene (reference sequence). The CDR3 sequence is 13 residues long. Trimming cost V 0 bases and J 8 bases; bases outside gene matches: 6. CDR3 nucleotide sequence: TGTGCCTGGAGTGTACTTAGGGGGCCCACCCAGTACTTC. This translates into CAWSVLRGPTQYF. Complete variable domain (other parts from reference TRBV30 and TRBJ2-5): SQTIHQWPATLVQPVGSPLSLECTVEGTSNPNLYWYRQAAGRGLQLLFYSVGIGQISSEVPQNLSASRPQDRQFILSSKKLLLSDSGFYLCAWSVLRGPTQYFGPGTRLLVL.

The genes are TRBV5-1 and TRBJ1-5; 9 bases map to TRBD1. V was pared by 4 bases and J by 6 bases, with 8 bases of the junction left unmatched. Germline CDR1 reads SGHRS; CDR2 reads YFSETQ. The CDR3 runs to 15 residues. The CDR3 protein is CASSPGQGYSQPQHF. The CDR3 DNA is TGCGCCAGCAGCCCGGGACAGGGATACAGTCAGCCCCAGCATTTT.

The J gene is TRBJ2-3, the V gene TRBV9, with D unresolved. This CDR3 spans 12 amino acids. V dropped 4 bases and J dropped 0 bases, with 3 bases sitting between them. Germline CDR1 SGDLS, CDR2 YYNGEE. The DNA for the CDR3 is TGTGCCAGCAGCAGTAGCACAGATACGCAGTATTTT. Its protein is CASSSSTDTQYF.

The rearrangement links TRBV29-1 to TRBJ2-3, with 7 bases fitting TRBD1. CDR3 length equals 15 residues. CDR1 is SQVTM, CDR2 ANQGSEA, per germline. The junction had 13 bases not matched to a gene; V was cut back by 6 bases and J by 4 bases. The CDR3 spells CSVQGQSTEPDTQYF. As DNA, the CDR3 is TGCAGCGTCCAGGGACAGTCCACAGAACCAGATACGCAGTATTTT.

The chain couples TRBV30 to TRBJ2-4; TRBD2 is a possible D gene (5 bases). The germline V gene encodes CDR1 GTSNPN and CDR2 SVGIG (reference sequence). CDR3 length: 14 residues. Trimming took off 0 bases at V and 3 bases at J, with 9 bases between the two ends. CDR3 region: CAWSVRGVKNIQYF. Written as DNA, the CDR3 is TGTGCCTGGAGTGTACGGGGAGTCAAAAACATTCAGTACTTC. The complete variable domain, with remaining parts taken from reference TRBV30 and TRBJ2-4, reads SQTIHQWPATLVQPVGSPLSLECTVEGTSNPNLYWYRQAAGRGLQLLFYSVGIGQISSEVPQNLSASRPQDRQFILSSKKLLLSDSGFYLCAWSVRGVKNIQYFGAGTRLSVL.

V is TRBV5-1 and J is TRBJ2-2; TRBD2 agrees at 9 bases. Unmatched junction bases numbered 5, after V lost 2 bases and J lost 6 bases. The CDR3 runs 15 residues. Germline V gene data show CDR1 as SGHRS and CDR2 as YFSETQ. The CDR3 bases are TGCGCCAGCAGCTTCGGTCTAGCGGGATCCGGGGAGCTGTTTTTT. It translates to CASSFGLAGSGELFF.

CDR3 DNA: TGTGCCAGCAGCTTGACTCTAGGGAGTCTGAAACATGAGCAGTTCTTC. This sequence encodes CASSLTLGSLKHEQFF. The V call is TRBV7-2, the J call TRBJ2-1, with D possibly being TRBD2 (5 bases). This CDR3 comprises 16 residues. Germline CDR1 is SGHTA and CDR2 is FQGNSA. The V end lost 3 bases, the J end lost 8 bases, and 20 bases lay between the germline ends.

V gene TRBV7-9 combines with J gene TRBJ2-7; 8 bases map to TRBD1. CDR3 size: 16 residues. Germline CDR1 and CDR2: SEHNR and FQNEAQ (reference sequence). V lost 5 bases and J lost 3; bases outside the gene matches: 12. CDR3 sequence (DNA): TGTGCCAGCAGCCCCCACACCGGACAGGGTATCTACGAGCAGTACTTC. Translating gives CASSPHTGQGIYEQYF.